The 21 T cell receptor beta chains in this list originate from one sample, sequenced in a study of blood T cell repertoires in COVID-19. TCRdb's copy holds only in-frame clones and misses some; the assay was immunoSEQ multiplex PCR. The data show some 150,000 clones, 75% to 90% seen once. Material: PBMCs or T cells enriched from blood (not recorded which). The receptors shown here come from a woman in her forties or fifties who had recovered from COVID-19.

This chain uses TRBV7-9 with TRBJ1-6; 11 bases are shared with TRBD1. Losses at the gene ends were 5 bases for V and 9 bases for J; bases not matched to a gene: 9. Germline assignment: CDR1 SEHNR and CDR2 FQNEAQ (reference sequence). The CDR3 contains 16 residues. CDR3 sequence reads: CASSASPGQGVSPLHF. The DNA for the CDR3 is TGTGCCAGCAGCGCTTCGCCGGGACAGGGGGTTTCACCCCTCCACTTT.

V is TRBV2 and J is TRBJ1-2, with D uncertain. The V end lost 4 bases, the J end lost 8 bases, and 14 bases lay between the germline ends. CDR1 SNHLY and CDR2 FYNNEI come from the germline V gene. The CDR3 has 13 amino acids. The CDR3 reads CASSVVSSEGYTF. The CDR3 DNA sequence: TGTGCCAGCAGTGTTGTGTCTTCTGAGGGCTACACCTTC.

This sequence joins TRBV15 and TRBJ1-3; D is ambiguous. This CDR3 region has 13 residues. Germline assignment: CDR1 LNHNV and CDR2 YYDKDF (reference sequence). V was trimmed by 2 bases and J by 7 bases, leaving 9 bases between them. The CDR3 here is CATSRPFENTIYF. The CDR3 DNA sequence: TGTGCCACCAGCAGACCCTTCGAGAACACCATATATTTT.

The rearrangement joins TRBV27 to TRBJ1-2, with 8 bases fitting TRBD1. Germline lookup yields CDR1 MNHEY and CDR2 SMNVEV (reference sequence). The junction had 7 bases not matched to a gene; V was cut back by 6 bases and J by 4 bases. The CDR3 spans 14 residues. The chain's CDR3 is CASSNRGGSYGYTF. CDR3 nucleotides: TGTGCCAGCAGCAACAGGGGGGGAAGCTATGGCTACACCTTC.

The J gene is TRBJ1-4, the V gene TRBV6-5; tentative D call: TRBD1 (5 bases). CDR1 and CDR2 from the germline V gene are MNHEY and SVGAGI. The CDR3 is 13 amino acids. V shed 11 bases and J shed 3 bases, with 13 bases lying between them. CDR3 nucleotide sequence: TGTGCCGCGGAGGGGACGGCTAATGAAAAACTGTTTTTT. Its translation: CAAEGTANEKLFF.

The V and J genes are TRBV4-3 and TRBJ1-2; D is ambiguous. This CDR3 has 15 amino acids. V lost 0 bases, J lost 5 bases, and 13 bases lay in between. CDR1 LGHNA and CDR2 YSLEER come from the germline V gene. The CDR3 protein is CASSQEVRVEYGYTF. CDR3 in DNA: TGCGCCAGCAGCCAAGAGGTACGGGTTGAGTATGGCTACACCTTC.

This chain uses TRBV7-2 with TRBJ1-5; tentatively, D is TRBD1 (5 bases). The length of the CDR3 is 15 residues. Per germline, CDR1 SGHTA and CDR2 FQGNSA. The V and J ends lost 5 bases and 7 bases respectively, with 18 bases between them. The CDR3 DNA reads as TGTGCCAGCAGCCCTGCGGGGGTAAGGACGCAGCCCCAGCATTTT. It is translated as CASSPAGVRTQPQHF. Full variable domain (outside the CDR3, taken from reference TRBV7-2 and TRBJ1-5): GAGVSQSPSNKVTEKGKDVELRCDPISGHTALYWYRQSLGQGLEFLIYFQGNSAPDKSGLPSDRFSAERTGGSVSTLTIQRTQQEDSAVYLCASSPAGVRTQPQHFGDGTRLSIL.

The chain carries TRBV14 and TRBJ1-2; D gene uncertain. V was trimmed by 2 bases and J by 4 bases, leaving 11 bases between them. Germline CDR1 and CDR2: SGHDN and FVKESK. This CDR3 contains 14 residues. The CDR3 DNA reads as TGTGCCAGCAGCCAAAGAGACGGACTCTATGGCTACACCTTC. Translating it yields CASSQRDGLYGYTF.

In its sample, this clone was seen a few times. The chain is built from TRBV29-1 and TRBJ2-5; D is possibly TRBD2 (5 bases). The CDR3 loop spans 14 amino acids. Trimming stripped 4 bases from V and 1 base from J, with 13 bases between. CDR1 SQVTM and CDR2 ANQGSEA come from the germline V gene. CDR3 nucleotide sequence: TGCAGCGTTGTTGCTTACCGGGGCCAAGAGACCCAGTACTTC. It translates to CSVVAYRGQETQYF.

CDR3: CASSLPTSGSDEQFF. The CDR3 nucleotides are TGCGCCAGCAGCCTCCCGACTAGCGGGAGTGATGAGCAGTTCTTC. The gene calls are TRBV5-1 and TRBJ2-1; 12 bases match TRBD2. The CDR3 covers 15 residues. Per the germline V gene, CDR1 is SGHRS and CDR2 is YFSETQ. V lost 4 bases to trimming and J lost 8 bases; unmatched junction nucleotides: 7.

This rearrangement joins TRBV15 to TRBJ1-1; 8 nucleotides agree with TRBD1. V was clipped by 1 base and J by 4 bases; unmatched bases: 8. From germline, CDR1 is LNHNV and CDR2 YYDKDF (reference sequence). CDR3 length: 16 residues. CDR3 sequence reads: CATSRVRTGRTTEAFF. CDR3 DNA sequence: TGTGCCACCAGCAGAGTCCGGACAGGGAGGACCACTGAAGCTTTCTTT.

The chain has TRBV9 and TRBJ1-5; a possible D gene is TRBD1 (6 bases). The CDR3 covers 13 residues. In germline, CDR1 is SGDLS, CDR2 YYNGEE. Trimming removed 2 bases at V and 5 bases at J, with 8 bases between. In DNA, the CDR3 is TGTGCCAGCAGCGTGGGGGCTGATCAGCCCCAGCATTTT. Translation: CASSVGADQPQHF.

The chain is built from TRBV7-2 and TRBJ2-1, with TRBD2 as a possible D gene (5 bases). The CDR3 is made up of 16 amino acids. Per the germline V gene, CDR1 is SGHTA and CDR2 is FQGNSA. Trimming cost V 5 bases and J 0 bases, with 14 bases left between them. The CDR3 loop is CASSANGKSSYNEQFF. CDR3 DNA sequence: TGTGCCAGCAGCGCAAACGGGAAGAGCTCCTACAATGAGCAGTTCTTC.

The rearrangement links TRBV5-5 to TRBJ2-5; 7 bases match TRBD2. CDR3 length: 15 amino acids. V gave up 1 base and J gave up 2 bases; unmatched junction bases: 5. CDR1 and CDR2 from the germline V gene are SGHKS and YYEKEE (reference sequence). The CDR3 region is CASSLIPGGQETQYF. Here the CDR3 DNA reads TGTGCCAGCAGCTTGATTCCGGGGGGTCAAGAGACCCAGTACTTC.

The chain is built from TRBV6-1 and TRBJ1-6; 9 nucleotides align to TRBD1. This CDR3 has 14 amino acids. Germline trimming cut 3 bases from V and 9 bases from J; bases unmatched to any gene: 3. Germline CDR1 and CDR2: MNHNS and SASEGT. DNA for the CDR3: TGTGCCAGCAGTGACCGGGACAGGGTTTCACCCCTCCACTTT. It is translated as CASSDRDRVSPLHF.

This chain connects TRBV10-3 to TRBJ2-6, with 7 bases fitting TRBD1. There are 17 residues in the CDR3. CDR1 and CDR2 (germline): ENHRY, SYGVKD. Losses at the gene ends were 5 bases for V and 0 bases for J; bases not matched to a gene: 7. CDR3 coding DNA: TGTGCCATCAGTTTACAGGGGCCGGGCTCTGGGGCCAACGTCCTGACTTTC. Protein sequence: CAISLQGPGSGANVLTF.

Here the CDR3 DNA reads TGCGCCAGCAGCCCCAAAGTAGGGGGCCCATATGGCTACACCTTC. Protein sequence: CASSPKVGGPYGYTF. The chain has TRBV4-3 and TRBJ1-2, with 7 bases fitting TRBD1. V lost 4 bases to trimming and J lost 5 bases; unmatched junction nucleotides: 10. The CDR3 is 15 amino acids. Per the germline V gene, CDR1 is LGHNA and CDR2 is YSLEER.

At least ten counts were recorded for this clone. DNA for the CDR3: TGTGCCAGTAGTATATCCTGGGCCTCTGGAAACACCATATATTTT. This sequence encodes CASSISWASGNTIYF. This rearrangement joins TRBV19 to TRBJ1-3; no firm D call. In germline, CDR1 is LNHDA, CDR2 SQIVND (reference sequence). Trimming shortened V by 2 bases and J by 0 bases, and 8 bases separated the two germline ends. This CDR3 has 15 residues.

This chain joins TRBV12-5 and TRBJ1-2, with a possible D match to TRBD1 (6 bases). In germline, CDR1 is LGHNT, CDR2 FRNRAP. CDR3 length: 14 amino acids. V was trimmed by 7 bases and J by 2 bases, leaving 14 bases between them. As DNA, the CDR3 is TGTGCTAGTGACCATGGACAGTCGAACTATGGCTACACCTTC. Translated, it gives CASDHGQSNYGYTF.

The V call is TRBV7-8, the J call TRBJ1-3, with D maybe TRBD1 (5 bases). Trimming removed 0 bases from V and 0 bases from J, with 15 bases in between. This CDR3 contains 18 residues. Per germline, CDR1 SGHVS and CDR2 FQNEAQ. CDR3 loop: CASSLAGGDVYSGNTIYF. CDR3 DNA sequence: TGTGCCAGCAGCTTAGCGGGCGGGGACGTTTACTCTGGAAACACCATATATTTT.

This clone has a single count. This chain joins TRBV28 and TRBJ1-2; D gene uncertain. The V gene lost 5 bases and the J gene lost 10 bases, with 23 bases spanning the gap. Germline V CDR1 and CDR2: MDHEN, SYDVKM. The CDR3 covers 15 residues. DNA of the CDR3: TGTGCCAGCAGTCCTTTCCCAGTCACCAAAAGTGCCTACACCTTC. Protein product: CASSPFPVTKSAYTF.